These T cell receptor beta chains were read from a single sample in a study of shared clonotypes between healthy human individuals. The method was immunoSEQ multiplex PCR; TCRdb's version includes in-frame clones alone and lacks a portion of them. The profile covers about 2.1 million clones, with about 94% appearing a single time and about 1.7% taken by the ten largest. Input material: naive CD8+ T cells from PBMCs. These receptors were obtained from a man younger than 30 in good health. Some clones in this sample may be carry-over from other donors' samples. Each CDR3 is given with its conserved first and last residue. The order of the fields is D gene, V gene, J gene, clone size, CDR3 DNA, CDR3 protein. D genes are given only for firm matches. Some rows have no size entry. The others give once, few or many, or a class for an expanded clone.

D: TRBD1
V: TRBV7-9
J: TRBJ1-1
size: NA
DNA: TGTGCCAGCAGCTTAGACAGGGGAGGGACTGAAGCTTTCTTT
CDR3: CASSLDRGGTEAFF

D: TRBD2
V: TRBV5-1
J: TRBJ2-3
size: once
DNA: TGCGCCAGCAGCGGGCTAGCGGAAGAGGGAGATACGCAGTATTTT
CDR3: CASSGLAEEGDTQYF

D: TRBD2
V: TRBV5-1
J: TRBJ2-3
size: NA
DNA: TGCGCCAGCAGCCCATGGGAACGGGAGGACCTCACAGATACGCAGTATTTT
CDR3: CASSPWEREDLTDTQYF

D: NA
V: TRBV27
J: TRBJ1-1
size: NA
DNA: TGTGCCAGCAGTACAGGGCTTTTGACTGAAGCTTTCTTT
CDR3: CASSTGLLTEAFF

D: NA
V: TRBV30
J: TRBJ2-7
size: NA
DNA: TGTGCCTGGAAAAGAAGCTCCTACGAGCAGTACTTC
CDR3: CAWKRSSYEQYF

D: TRBD1
V: TRBV9
J: TRBJ1-3
size: NA
DNA: TGTGCCAGCAGCCGAGGACAGGGGGCGTCCCACCAGGAGAACACCATATATTTT
CDR3: CASSRGQGASHQENTIYF

D: NA
V: TRBV9
J: TRBJ2-2
size: NA
DNA: TGTGCCAGCAGCGTAGGGCGTTTTTTAGGACAGCCGAACACCGGGGAGCTGTTTTTT
CDR3: CASSVGRFLGQPNTGELFF

D: TRBD2
V: TRBV5-1
J: TRBJ2-2
size: few
DNA: TGCGCCAGCAGCCTAGCGGGAACCGGGGAGCTGTTTTTT
CDR3: CASSLAGTGELFF

D: NA
V: TRBV27
J: TRBJ2-7
size: NA
DNA: TGTGCCAGCAGTTTTCAGAGCTCGGCCTACGAGCAGTACTTC
CDR3: CASSFQSSAYEQYF

D: NA
V: TRBV15
J: TRBJ1-2
size: NA
DNA: TGTGCCACCAGGGGCGATTGGGGCTATGGCTACACCTTC
CDR3: CATRGDWGYGYTF

D: NA
V: TRBV11-1
J: TRBJ2-7
size: NA
DNA: TGTGCCAGCAGCTTAGATGAGGAAACCTACGAGCAGTACTTC
CDR3: CASSLDEETYEQYF

D: TRBD2
V: TRBV7-9
J: TRBJ2-1
size: once
DNA: TGTGCCAGCAGGCCTCCTCGGACTAGCGTTGGTCATGAGCAGTTCTTC
CDR3: CASRPPRTSVGHEQFF

D: NA
V: TRBV2
J: TRBJ2-7
size: NA
DNA: TGTGCCAGCAGTGAAACAGGGTCGGGGGAGCGCGAGCAGTACTTC
CDR3: CASSETGSGEREQYF

D: TRBD1
V: TRBV7-8
J: TRBJ2-7
size: NA
DNA: TGTGCCAGCAGCCCCCCCGCCGGGACAGAATTCTACGAGCAGTACTTC
CDR3: CASSPPAGTEFYEQYF

D: NA
V: TRBV4-1
J: TRBJ1-1
size: once
DNA: TGCGCCAGCAGCCAAGCTGGGGGGCCTGAAGCTTTCTTT
CDR3: CASSQAGGPEAFF

D: NA
V: TRBV30
J: TRBJ1-1
size: few
DNA: TGTGCCTGGAGTAGACGGGACACTGAAGCTTTCTTT
CDR3: CAWSRRDTEAFF

D: NA
V: TRBV2
J: TRBJ2-7
size: NA
DNA: TGTGCCAGCAGTGAAGATATACAGGGTCGGTCCTACGAGCAGTACTTC
CDR3: CASSEDIQGRSYEQYF

D: NA
V: TRBV10-3
J: TRBJ2-7
size: NA
DNA: TGTGCCATCGGCACCCGCTACGAGCAGTACTTC
CDR3: CAIGTRYEQYF

D: TRBD2
V: TRBV5-1
J: TRBJ2-3
size: NA
DNA: TGCGCCAGCAGCTTTTCTCGGGGGGCAGATACGCAGTATTTT
CDR3: CASSFSRGADTQYF

D: NA
V: TRBV27
J: TRBJ1-5
size: NA
DNA: TGTGCCAGCAGTTTATTCATCCACCTGCCCCAGCATTTT
CDR3: CASSLFIHLPQHF

D: NA
V: TRBV6-5
J: TRBJ2-7
size: NA
DNA: TGTGCCAGCAGTAGTACCTACGAGCAGTACTTC
CDR3: CASSSTYEQYF

D: TRBD2
V: TRBV27
J: TRBJ2-7
size: once
DNA: TGTGCCAGCAGTAGTCCAGCGGGAGGGCAGATCGAGCAGTACTTC
CDR3: CASSSPAGGQIEQYF

D: TRBD1
V: TRBV7-8
J: TRBJ1-2
size: few
DNA: TGTGCCAGCAGCCACAAGACAGGGGACTATGGCTACACCTTC
CDR3: CASSHKTGDYGYTF

D: NA
V: TRBV2
J: TRBJ2-7
size: NA
DNA: TGTGCCAGCAGTGAAATGGAATACGAGCAGTACTTC
CDR3: CASSEMEYEQYF

D: TRBD2
V: TRBV4-2
J: TRBJ2-1
size: NA
DNA: TGTGCCAGCAGCCAACGACTAGCCTCCTACAATGAGCAGTTCTTC
CDR3: CASSQRLASYNEQFF

D: NA
V: TRBV20-1
J: TRBJ2-7
size: NA
DNA: TGCAGTGCCACTCGCGGGCACGAGCAGTACTTC
CDR3: CSATRGHEQYF

D: NA
V: TRBV6-1
J: TRBJ2-7
size: once
DNA: TGTGCCAGCAGTGAGTCTCCTCTTCCCCCCTACGAGCAGTACTTC
CDR3: CASSESPLPPYEQYF

D: TRBD1
V: TRBV13
J: TRBJ2-3
size: once
DNA: TGTGCCAGCAGCTTGGGACAGGGGGGCACAGATACGCAGTATTTT
CDR3: CASSLGQGGTDTQYF

D: NA
V: TRBV5-6
J: TRBJ2-7
size: NA
DNA: TGTGCCAGCAGCCGGGGAGGGACACCTTCGGAGCAGTACTTC
CDR3: CASSRGGTPSEQYF

D: NA
V: TRBV19
J: TRBJ1-3
size: NA
DNA: TGTGCCAGTAGTATTGGATGGAGCGCCCTCTCTGGAAACACCATATATTTT
CDR3: CASSIGWSALSGNTIYF

D: NA
V: TRBV19
J: TRBJ2-7
size: NA
DNA: TGTGCCAGTAGTATAGATTTGGGCGAGCAGTACTTC
CDR3: CASSIDLGEQYF

D: NA
V: TRBV11-3
J: TRBJ2-3
size: NA
DNA: TGTGCCAGCAGCTTGGGGGGAGGTGCAGATACGCAGTATTTT
CDR3: CASSLGGGADTQYF

D: TRBD1
V: TRBV19
J: TRBJ1-1
size: NA
DNA: TGTGCCAGCCGACAGGGGGGGACTGAAGCTTTCTTT
CDR3: CASRQGGTEAFF

D: TRBD2
V: TRBV5-1
J: TRBJ2-7
size: NA
DNA: TGCGCCAGCAGCTTGGGAGGCCGGGAGGCTGGGTACGAGCAGTACTTC
CDR3: CASSLGGREAGYEQYF

D: NA
V: TRBV28
J: TRBJ1-5
size: NA
DNA: TGTGCCAGCAGTTTAGGGTACGCAAATCAGCCCCAGCATTTT
CDR3: CASSLGYANQPQHF

D: NA
V: TRBV29-1
J: TRBJ2-7
size: NA
DNA: TGCAGCACATTGGTATCGGGACTCGACGAGCAGTACTTC
CDR3: CSTLVSGLDEQYF

D: TRBD2
V: TRBV9
J: TRBJ2-1
size: NA
DNA: TGTGCCAGCAGCAGGACTAGCGGGAGCTTAGCCTGGAATGAGCAGTTCTTC
CDR3: CASSRTSGSLAWNEQFF

D: NA
V: TRBV29-1
J: TRBJ2-7
size: NA
DNA: TGCAGCGCCAAGGGGGTTGAGCAGTACTTC
CDR3: CSAKGVEQYF

D: TRBD2
V: TRBV29-1
J: TRBJ2-1
size: NA
DNA: TGCAGCGTTGAATTGAGTAGCGGGACCTCCAGGGTTGATGAGCAGTTCTTC
CDR3: CSVELSSGTSRVDEQFF

D: NA
V: TRBV9
J: TRBJ1-2
size: NA
DNA: TGTGCCAGCAGCGTAGGGGGCAGGGCCTATGGCTACACCTTC
CDR3: CASSVGGRAYGYTF

D: NA
V: TRBV25-1
J: TRBJ1-4
size: NA
DNA: TGTGCCAGCAGTGATCTACAGGGTTTTAATGAAAAACTGTTTTTT
CDR3: CASSDLQGFNEKLFF

D: NA
V: TRBV4-3
J: TRBJ1-1
size: NA
DNA: TGCGCCAGCAGCCAAGAAATGTTACCTGAGGGTAAGAACACTGAAGCTTTCTTT
CDR3: CASSQEMLPEGKNTEAFF

D: NA
V: TRBV19
J: TRBJ1-5
size: NA
DNA: TGTGCCAGTAGTATAGAGGGGGTCCAGCCCCAGCATTTT
CDR3: CASSIEGVQPQHF

D: TRBD1
V: TRBV27
J: TRBJ2-7
size: NA
DNA: TGTGCCAGCAGTTTATCGCGGACAGGGGGGTATCACCCAGACGGGGAGTACTTC
CDR3: CASSLSRTGGYHPDGEYF

D: NA
V: TRBV6-1
J: TRBJ2-7
size: NA
DNA: TGTGCCAGCAGTTCCCGGTTAGACTACGAGCAGTACTTC
CDR3: CASSSRLDYEQYF

D: NA
V: TRBV7-9
J: TRBJ2-3
size: NA
DNA: TGTGCCAGCAGCTCAACCCGGACAGGGGATAACGGGAGGGCTGATACGCAGTATTTT
CDR3: CASSSTRTGDNGRADTQYF

D: TRBD2
V: TRBV28
J: TRBJ2-6
size: NA
DNA: TGTGCCAGCAGTCCTGCCATAGCGGGAGGGCTTCCAAACAGAGTCCTGACTTTC
CDR3: CASSPAIAGGLPNRVLTF

D: NA
V: TRBV12-2
J: TRBJ2-1
size: NA
DNA: TGTGCAAGTCGCCCCCCCCGCCCGGGTAGAGGCAATGAGCAGTTCTTC
CDR3: CASRPPRPGRGNEQFF

D: TRBD1
V: TRBV7-9
J: TRBJ2-1
size: NA
DNA: TGTGCCAGCAGCTCCGGGACAGGGTCTCTTGTGCAGTTCTTC
CDR3: CASSSGTGSLVQFF

D: NA
V: TRBV19
J: TRBJ2-3
size: NA
DNA: TGTGCCAGTAGTATAAGGGGACACTTCACAGATACGCAGTATTTT
CDR3: CASSIRGHFTDTQYF

D: NA
V: TRBV15
J: TRBJ1-2
size: NA
DNA: TGTGCCACCAGAGGCAACACGGGGCAGTCCTATGGCTACACCTTC
CDR3: CATRGNTGQSYGYTF

D: NA
V: TRBV10-3
J: TRBJ1-2
size: NA
DNA: TGTGCCATCAGCGATTGGCAGTCAGTTCATAACTATGGCTACACCTTC
CDR3: CAISDWQSVHNYGYTF

D: NA
V: TRBV13
J: TRBJ1-2
size: once
DNA: TGTGCCAGCAGCACGTACAGGGAAGAGGACTATGGCTACACCTTC
CDR3: CASSTYREEDYGYTF

D: NA
V: TRBV19
J: TRBJ2-1
size: NA
DNA: TGTGCCAGTAGCACCAGGGGTCCGAGCTCCTACAATGAGCAGTTCTTC
CDR3: CASSTRGPSSYNEQFF

D: NA
V: TRBV19
J: TRBJ2-1
size: NA
DNA: TGTGCCAGTAGTGACAGGGGAGGGGAGCAGTTCTTC
CDR3: CASSDRGGEQFF

D: NA
V: TRBV10-1
J: TRBJ2-2
size: NA
DNA: TGCGCCAGCAGTCCCTGGGAGGAACCGAACACCGGGGAGCTGTTTTTT
CDR3: CASSPWEEPNTGELFF

D: NA
V: TRBV11-2
J: TRBJ2-3
size: NA
DNA: TGTGCCAGCAGCTTAGACCCCCCAGATACGCAGTATTTT
CDR3: CASSLDPPDTQYF

D: NA
V: TRBV19
J: TRBJ2-5
size: NA
DNA: TGTGCCAAGGAGCTAGCCGGAGTAGAATCTATGTCAGAGACCCAGTACTTC
CDR3: CAKELAGVESMSETQYF

D: TRBD2
V: TRBV30
J: TRBJ2-5
size: NA
DNA: TGTGCCTGGAGTCAAGAAGTTGGGAGCGGGAGAGAGACCCAGTACTTC
CDR3: CAWSQEVGSGRETQYF

D: NA
V: TRBV7-3
J: TRBJ2-3
size: NA
DNA: TGTGCCAGCAGCTTAATGCAGGCGGATACGCAGTATTTT
CDR3: CASSLMQADTQYF